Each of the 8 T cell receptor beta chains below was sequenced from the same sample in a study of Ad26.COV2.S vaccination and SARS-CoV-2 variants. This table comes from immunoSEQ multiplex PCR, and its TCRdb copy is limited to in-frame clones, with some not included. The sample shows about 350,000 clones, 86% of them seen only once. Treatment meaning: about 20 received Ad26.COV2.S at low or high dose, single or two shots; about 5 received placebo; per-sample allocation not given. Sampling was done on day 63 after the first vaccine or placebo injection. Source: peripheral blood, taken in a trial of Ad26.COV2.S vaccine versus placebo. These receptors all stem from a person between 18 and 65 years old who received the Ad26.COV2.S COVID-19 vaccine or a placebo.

The CDR3 sequence: CASSLYGTSGTDTQYF. For the CDR3, the DNA is TGTGCCAGCAGCTTATACGGGACTAGCGGGACAGATACGCAGTATTTT. This chain uses TRBV7-6 with TRBJ2-3; 12 bases agree with TRBD2. Germline-derived CDR1 and CDR2 are SGHVS and FNYEAQ. The trim removed 2 bases at V and 3 bases at J, leaving 3 bases unmatched. The CDR3 contains 16 residues. Full variable domain (missing parts from reference TRBV7-6 and TRBJ2-3): GAGVSQSPRYKVTKRGQDVALRCDPISGHVSLYWYRQALGQGPEFLTYFNYEAQQDKSGLPNDRFSAERPEGSISTLTIQRTEQRDSAMYRCASSLYGTSGTDTQYFGPGTRLTVL.

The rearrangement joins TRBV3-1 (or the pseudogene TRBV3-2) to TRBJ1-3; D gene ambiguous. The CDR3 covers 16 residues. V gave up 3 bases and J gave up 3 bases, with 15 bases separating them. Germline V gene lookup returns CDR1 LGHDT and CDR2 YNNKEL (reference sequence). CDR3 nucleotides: TGTGCCAGCAGCCACCCCCGGCCTCAGGTTGGAAACACCATATATTTT. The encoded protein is CASSHPRPQVGNTIYF.

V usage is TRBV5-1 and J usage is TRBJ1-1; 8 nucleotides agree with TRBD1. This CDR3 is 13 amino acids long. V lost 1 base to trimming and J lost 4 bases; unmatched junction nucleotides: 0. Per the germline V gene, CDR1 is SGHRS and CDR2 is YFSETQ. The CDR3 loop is CASSLQGATEAFF. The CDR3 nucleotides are TGCGCCAGCAGCTTGCAGGGGGCCACTGAAGCTTTCTTT.

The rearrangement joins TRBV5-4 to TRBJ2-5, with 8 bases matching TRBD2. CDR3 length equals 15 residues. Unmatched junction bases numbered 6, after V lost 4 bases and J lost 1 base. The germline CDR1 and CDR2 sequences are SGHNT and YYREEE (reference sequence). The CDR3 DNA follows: TGTGCCAGCAGCACCGGGACTAGTATCCAAGAGACCCAGTACTTC. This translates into CASSTGTSIQETQYF.

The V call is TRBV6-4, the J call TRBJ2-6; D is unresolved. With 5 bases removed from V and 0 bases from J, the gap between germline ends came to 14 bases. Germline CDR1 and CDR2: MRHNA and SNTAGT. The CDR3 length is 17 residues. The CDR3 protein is CASSPTDEFSGANVLTF. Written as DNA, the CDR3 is TGTGCCAGCAGTCCGACGGACGAATTCTCTGGGGCCAACGTCCTGACTTTC.

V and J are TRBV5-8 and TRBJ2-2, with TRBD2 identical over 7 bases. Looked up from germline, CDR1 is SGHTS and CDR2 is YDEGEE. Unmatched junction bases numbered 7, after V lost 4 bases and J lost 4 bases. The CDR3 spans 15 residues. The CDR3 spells CASSAGTTLTGELFF. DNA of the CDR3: TGTGCCAGCAGCGCCGGGACTACCCTCACCGGGGAGCTGTTTTTT.

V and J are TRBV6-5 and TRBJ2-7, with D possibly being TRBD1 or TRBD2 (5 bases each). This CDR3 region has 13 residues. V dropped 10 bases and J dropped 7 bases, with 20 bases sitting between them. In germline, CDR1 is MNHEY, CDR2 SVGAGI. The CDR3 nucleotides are TGTGCCACCTCCGGGACCGGAACGGAAGAGCAGTACTTC. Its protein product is CATSGTGTEEQYF.

CDR3: CASSQDEVAFF. CDR3 coding DNA: TGTGCCAGCAGCCAAGATGAAGTAGCTTTCTTT. The V gene is TRBV14, the J gene TRBJ1-1; the D is unclear. The CDR3 is 11 amino acids. V shed 0 bases and J shed 10 bases, with 6 bases lying between them. Germline V gives CDR1 SGHDN, CDR2 FVKESK.